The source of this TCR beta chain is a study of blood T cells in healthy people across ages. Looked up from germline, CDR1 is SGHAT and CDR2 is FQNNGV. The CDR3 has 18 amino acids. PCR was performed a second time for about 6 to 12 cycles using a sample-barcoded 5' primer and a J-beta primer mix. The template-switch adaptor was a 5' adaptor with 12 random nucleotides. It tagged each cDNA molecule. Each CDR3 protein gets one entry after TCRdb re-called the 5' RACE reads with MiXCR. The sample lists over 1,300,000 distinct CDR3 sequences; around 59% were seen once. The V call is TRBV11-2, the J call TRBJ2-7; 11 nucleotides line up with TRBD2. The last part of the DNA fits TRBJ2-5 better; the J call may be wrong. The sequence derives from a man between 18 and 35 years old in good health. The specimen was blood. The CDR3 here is CASSLLSGGEDGIKTQYF. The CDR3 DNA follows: TGTGCCAGCAGCCTCCTTAGCGGGGGGGAAGACGGGATAAAGACCCAGTACTTC.